This T cell receptor beta chain was obtained from a study of blood T cells in healthy people across ages. CDR3 length equals 13 residues. Trimming took 3 bases from V and 6 from J, leaving 11 bases between them. Primed by a sample-barcoded 5' primer and a J-beta primer mix, a second PCR proceeded for 7 to 11 cycles. TCRdb recomputed calls from the 5' RACE reads with MiXCR, one row per CDR3 protein. Among fewer than 1 million distinct CDR3 sequences listed, roughly 44% were seen once. V gene TRBV12-3 or TRBV12-4 combines with J gene TRBJ1-1, with D possibly TRBD1 on 6 matching bases. The source material was blood. The TCR was taken from a man aged 55 to 70 in good health. In DNA, the CDR3 is TGTGCCAGCAGTTTCGAGAGGGGGTCTGAAGCTTTCTTT. Translating gives CASSFERGSEAFF.